This is a list of T cell receptor beta chains from one sample in a study of technical replicates of blood from a handful of donors. The assay was immunoSEQ multiplex PCR, and TCRdb's table has in-frame clones only and misses some. The sample includes approximately 93,000 clones, 90% to 95% of them seen just once. Sequenced input: T cells isolated from PBMCs. These receptors all come from a human donor in good health. CDR3s include the opening cysteine and the closing phenylalanine or tryptophan. The order of the fields is D gene, J gene, V gene, clone size, CDR3 protein, CDR3 DNA. The D gene is left open where the match is weak. Only part of the rows carry a size: once, few, many, or a class if the clone is expanded.

>NA|TRBJ2-5|TRBV15|NA
CATSRGYFDRGIQETQYF
TGTGCCACCAGCAGAGGTTACTTCGACCGGGGAATCCAAGAGACCCAGTACTTC
>TRBD1|TRBJ2-7|TRBV2|NA
CASRQGAVDSYEQYF
TGTGCCAGCCGGCAGGGGGCCGTTGACTCCTACGAGCAGTACTTC
>TRBD1|TRBJ1-1|TRBV6-6|once
CASSYKTGEAFF
TGTGCCAGCAGTTATAAGACAGGGGAAGCTTTCTTT
>NA|TRBJ1-1|TRBV6-1|NA
CASSVIRGTEAFF
TGTGCCAGCAGTGTCATACGGGGCACTGAAGCTTTCTTT
>NA|TRBJ2-2|TRBV5-1|once
CASSEGAGELFF
TGCGCCAGCAGCGAGGGGGCCGGGGAGCTGTTTTTT
>TRBD2|TRBJ2-7|TRBV4-2|NA
CASSQSTSGAPYEQYF
TGTGCCAGCAGCCAGTCGACTAGCGGAGCGCCCTACGAGCAGTACTTC
>NA|TRBJ2-7|TRBV2|NA
CASREMTDCSF
TGTGCCAGCAGGGAGATGACAGACTGTTCTTTC
>TRBD1|TRBJ1-1|TRBV9|NA
CASSADRGTEAFF
TGTGCCAGCAGCGCAGACAGGGGCACTGAAGCTTTCTTT
>NA|TRBJ1-3|TRBV25-1|NA
CASSYPRQAQKGNTIYF
TGTGCCAGCAGCTATCCTCGACAGGCGCAAAAAGGAAACACCATATATTTT
>TRBD1|TRBJ2-7|TRBV6-5|NA
CASSPGTVSYEQYF
TGTGCCAGCAGTCCCGGGACAGTCTCCTACGAGCAGTACTTC
>TRBD1|TRBJ1-1|TRBV19|NA
CASSIEQGAAEAFF
TGTGCCAGTAGTATAGAGCAGGGGGCCGCTGAAGCTTTCTTT
>NA|TRBJ2-3|TRBV4-1|NA
CASSLEFNTQYF
TGCGCCAGCAGCCTCGAGTTCAATACGCAGTATTTT
>NA|TRBJ2-3|TRBV28|NA
CASTDKLHSTDTQYF
TGTGCCAGCACTGATAAGTTACACAGCACAGATACGCAGTATTTT
>TRBD2|TRBJ2-3|TRBV27|NA
CASSLYLAAAHTDTQYF
TGTGCCAGCAGTTTATATCTAGCGGCAGCACACACAGATACGCAGTATTTT
>TRBD1|TRBJ2-7|TRBV6-6|NA
CASSYSKTGTYEQYF
TGTGCCAGCAGTTACTCGAAGACAGGGACCTACGAGCAGTACTTC
>TRBD2|TRBJ2-1|TRBV7-9|once
CASSGVSFGGSSYNEQFF
TGTGCCAGCAGCGGCGTCTCCTTCGGGGGGAGCTCCTACAATGAGCAGTTCTTC
>TRBD1|TRBJ2-7|TRBV7-2|once
CASSSSGGSYEQYF
TGTGCCAGCAGCTCTTCAGGGGGCTCCTACGAGCAGTACTTC
>TRBD2|TRBJ2-7|TRBV6-5|NA
CASRPAGGIHEQYF
TGTGCCAGCAGACCAGCGGGAGGGATCCACGAGCAGTACTTC
>NA|TRBJ1-2|TRBV11-2|NA
CASSLDSGVTYGYTF
TGTGCCAGCAGCTTAGATTCAGGGGTTACCTATGGCTACACCTTC
>NA|TRBJ2-1|TRBV4-1|NA
CASSQVRVNEQFF
TGCGCCAGCAGCCAAGTCCGCGTGAATGAGCAGTTCTTC
>NA|TRBJ1-6|TRBV4-1|few
CASSQDYRAPLHF
TGCGCCAGCAGCCAAGACTACCGAGCCCCCCTCCACTTT
>TRBD1|TRBJ2-7|TRBV15|NA
CATTVTGTDNSYEQYF
TGTGCCACCACGGTCACCGGGACAGATAACTCCTACGAGCAGTACTTC
>NA|TRBJ2-7|TRBV6-5|NA
CASSYGSGAYEQYF
TGTGCCAGCAGTTACGGTAGCGGAGCCTACGAGCAGTACTTC
>TRBD2|TRBJ2-1|TRBV19|NA
CASSIVGAGGYNEQFF
TGTGCCAGTAGTATAGTTGGAGCGGGGGGGTACAATGAGCAGTTCTTC
>NA|TRBJ2-2|TRBV19|NA
CASSPTSPAGELFF
TGTGCCAGTAGTCCGACTAGTCCGGCCGGGGAGCTGTTTTTT
>NA|TRBJ1-4|TRBV5-1|once
CASRQGGEKLFF
TGCGCCAGCAGACAAGGGGGTGAAAAACTGTTTTTT
>NA|TRBJ1-6|TRBV6-5|NA
CASNNGFGGYSPLHF
TGTGCCAGCAACAACGGATTCGGGGGATATTCACCCCTCCACTTT
>NA|TRBJ1-2|TRBV5-5|NA
CASSPTPGRYGYTF
TGTGCCAGCAGCCCCACCCCCGGGAGATATGGCTACACCTTC
>NA|TRBJ1-1|TRBV5-1|NA
CASSLNRGRAEGTEAFF
TGCGCCAGCAGCTTGAATCGAGGAAGGGCGGAGGGCACTGAAGCTTTCTTT
>NA|TRBJ2-7|TRBV25-1|NA
CASSEPGSSYEQYF
TGTGCCAGCAGTGAACCTGGGAGCTCCTACGAGCAGTACTTC
>NA|TRBJ2-5|TRBV27|NA
CASMEATQETQYF
TGTGCCAGCATGGAGGCGACTCAAGAGACCCAGTACTTC
>NA|TRBJ2-1|TRBV4-1|NA
CASSQAAPSYNEQFF
TGCGCCAGCAGCCAGGCGGCGCCATCGTACAATGAGCAGTTCTTC
>TRBD1|TRBJ2-4|TRBV13|once
CASSGQGRAKNIQYF
TGTGCCAGCAGTGGACAGGGGAGAGCCAAAAACATTCAGTACTTC
>NA|TRBJ2-5|TRBV19|once
CASSIEGRGETQYF
TGTGCCAGTAGTATCGAGGGCAGGGGAGAGACCCAGTACTTC
>NA|TRBJ1-3|TRBV4-1|once
CASSGRGNTIYF
TGCGCCAGCAGCGGCAGAGGAAACACCATATATTTT
>NA|TRBJ1-4|TRBV30|NA
CAWSVYVNEKLFF
TGTGCCTGGAGTGTCTACGTTAATGAAAAACTGTTTTTT
>NA|TRBJ2-3|TRBV27|NA
CASSPGTLSTDTQYF
TGTGCCAGCAGTCCCGGGACACTGAGCACAGATACGCAGTATTTT
>TRBD2|TRBJ2-7|TRBV5-1|NA
CASSLLGSGGAYEQYF
TGCGCCAGCAGCTTGTTAGGTAGCGGGGGGGCTTACGAGCAGTACTTC
>TRBD1|TRBJ1-5|TRBV5-1|NA
CASSLGDRKNQPQHF
TGCGCCAGCAGCTTGGGGGACAGAAAAAATCAGCCCCAGCATTTT
>NA|TRBJ2-7|TRBV9|once
CASSVADNRMTGEQYF
TGTGCCAGCAGCGTAGCTGATAATCGGATGACGGGCGAGCAGTACTTC
>NA|TRBJ2-3|TRBV5-4|NA
CASSFSGGGAWGTDTQYF
TGTGCCAGCAGCTTTTCAGGTGGAGGAGCATGGGGCACAGATACGCAGTATTTT
>TRBD1|TRBJ2-7|TRBV6-5|NA
CASSYTGTGEGEQYF
TGTGCCAGCAGTTATACCGGGACAGGGGAAGGAGAGCAGTACTTC
>TRBD1|TRBJ1-1|TRBV30|few
CAWSPTGGPLLMNTEAFF
TGTGCCTGGAGTCCTACAGGGGGACCACTACTGATGAACACTGAAGCTTTCTTT
>TRBD1|TRBJ2-2|TRBV7-9|NA
CASSDRGRAGELFF
TGTGCCAGCAGCGACAGGGGAAGGGCCGGGGAGCTGTTTTTT
>TRBD1|TRBJ2-5|TRBV2|once
CASRGYRGPETQYF
TGTGCCAGCAGGGGCTACAGGGGTCCGGAGACCCAGTACTTC
>TRBD2|TRBJ2-5|TRBV4-1|NA
CASSPGLAGGGGQETQYF
TGCGCCAGCAGCCCCGGACTAGCGGGGGGAGGGGGCCAAGAGACCCAGTACTTC
>NA|TRBJ2-7|TRBV5-5|NA
CASSLGHRVNEQYF
TGTGCCAGCAGCTTGGGTCACAGGGTTAACGAGCAGTACTTC
>TRBD2|TRBJ2-5|TRBV2|NA
CASSPGGTSGQETQYF
TGTGCCAGCAGCCCGGGAGGGACTAGCGGCCAAGAGACCCAGTACTTC
>NA|TRBJ2-7|TRBV7-2|NA
CASSLFAGTYEQYF
TGTGCCAGCAGCTTATTTGCAGGAACCTACGAGCAGTACTTC
>TRBD1|TRBJ2-1|TRBV5-1|NA
CASSTGTGASYNEQFF
TGCGCCAGCAGCACCGGGACAGGAGCCTCCTACAATGAGCAGTTCTTC
>TRBD1|TRBJ2-7|TRBV7-9|NA
CASSLQGQGYEQYF
TGTGCCAGCAGCTTACAAGGACAGGGCTACGAGCAGTACTTC
>NA|TRBJ2-3|TRBV6-4|NA
CASSEPGQTQYF
TGTGCCAGCAGTGAACCGGGACAAACGCAGTATTTT
>TRBD1|TRBJ1-1|TRBV15|NA
CATSRDPQGGNTEAFF
TGTGCCACCAGCAGAGATCCCCAGGGGGGCAACACTGAAGCTTTCTTT
>TRBD2|TRBJ2-1|TRBV27|NA
CASSLLAGGPTTYNEQFF
TGTGCCAGCAGTTTACTAGCGGGAGGTCCAACTACCTACAATGAGCAGTTCTTC
>TRBD1|TRBJ2-5|TRBV28|NA
CASSTGQAAQETQYF
TGTGCCAGCAGTACGGGACAGGCGGCCCAAGAGACCCAGTACTTC